This TCR beta chain was found in a study of CD8 T cells in Susac syndrome. Across the study: There were Susac syndrome patients who were therapy-naive at blood draw, others on corticosteroids, and others on intravenous immunoglobulin alone.

The CDR3 spans 14 residues. CD8+ and CD4+ T cells from blood underwent TCR beta sequencing. When the RNA was reverse transcribed, random hexamers were used with an input of about 0.5 to 1 ug. TCRdb called the immunoSEQ multiplex PCR reads again in MiXCR, with one record for every CDR3 protein. The sample lists under 200,000 distinct CDR3 sequences, 90% to 95% occurring once. Sequenced sample: CD4+ T cells from PBMCs. The origin of this receptor is a human donor with Susac syndrome. The chain combines TRBV1 with TRBJ1-3. TRBV1 is annotated as a pseudogene. Here the CDR3 DNA reads TGCACCAGCAGCCCCCGACAACGTGGAAACACCATATATTTT. Its translation is CTSSPRQRGNTIYF.